A selection of T cell receptor beta chains follows, all from one sample in a study of cytomegalovirus exposure and HLA in healthy donors. Assay: immunoSEQ multiplex PCR; the TCRdb copy retains only in-frame clones and omits some. The sample has 75,000 to 100,000 clones, 65% to 80% seen once. Material: PBMCs. The receptor source for this set is a female donor in good health and CMV-seropositive. Both conserved end residues are part of each CDR3. D genes are given only for firm matches.

d_call: TRBD2; v_call: TRBV4-3; j_call: TRBJ2-3; cdr3_aa: CASSQDLSGGAPDTQYF
d_call: TRBD1; v_call: TRBV4-3; j_call: TRBJ1-3; cdr3_aa: CASSTGTGTGSGNTIYF
d_call: .; v_call: TRBV7-2; j_call: TRBJ2-1; cdr3_aa: CASSLQGAREQFF
d_call: .; v_call: TRBV19; j_call: TRBJ1-6; cdr3_aa: CASSGAANSPLHF
d_call: TRBD1; v_call: TRBV28; j_call: TRBJ2-2; cdr3_aa: CATLDRGIGGELFF
d_call: .; v_call: TRBV11-3; j_call: TRBJ2-6; cdr3_aa: CASSPSSGANVLTF
d_call: TRBD1; v_call: TRBV5-1; j_call: TRBJ2-7; cdr3_aa: CASSLGGTGEYEQYF
d_call: .; v_call: TRBV29-1; j_call: TRBJ2-1; cdr3_aa: CSGLEPYNEQFF
d_call: TRBD1; v_call: TRBV9; j_call: TRBJ1-2; cdr3_aa: CASSVGDRGLYGYTF
d_call: .; v_call: TRBV19; j_call: TRBJ1-2; cdr3_aa: CASSTIGGYTF
d_call: TRBD1; v_call: TRBV7-8; j_call: TRBJ2-1; cdr3_aa: CASRSLQGPRDEQFF
d_call: TRBD2; v_call: TRBV4-1; j_call: TRBJ2-5; cdr3_aa: CASSRGLAGARTQETQYF
d_call: .; v_call: TRBV4-2; j_call: TRBJ2-1; cdr3_aa: CASSQESLASSSYNEQFF
d_call: .; v_call: TRBV9; j_call: TRBJ1-1; cdr3_aa: CASSARGGGTEAFF
d_call: TRBD1; v_call: TRBV6-5; j_call: TRBJ1-3; cdr3_aa: CASSYRQGTGNTIYF
d_call: .; v_call: TRBV19; j_call: TRBJ1-1; cdr3_aa: CASSLGLSTEAFF
d_call: .; v_call: TRBV5-4; j_call: TRBJ2-5; cdr3_aa: CASTLVEGAVVETQYF
d_call: .; v_call: TRBV9; j_call: TRBJ2-3; cdr3_aa: CASSGAALADTQYF
d_call: TRBD2; v_call: TRBV25-1; j_call: TRBJ2-2; cdr3_aa: CASRPSSGRAGELFF
d_call: .; v_call: TRBV11-2; j_call: TRBJ2-3; cdr3_aa: CASSLRDGEPADTQYF
d_call: TRBD1; v_call: TRBV5-4; j_call: TRBJ1-2; cdr3_aa: CASTPFPGQGYGYTF
d_call: TRBD2; v_call: TRBV7-9; j_call: TRBJ2-7; cdr3_aa: CASSSAGRAPEQYF
d_call: .; v_call: TRBV28; j_call: TRBJ1-5; cdr3_aa: CASSPGGQPQHF
d_call: TRBD1; v_call: TRBV11-1; j_call: TRBJ1-2; cdr3_aa: CASSSAAGQGVDYGYTF
d_call: .; v_call: TRBV5-6; j_call: TRBJ1-1; cdr3_aa: CASSFSLMNTEAFF
d_call: .; v_call: TRBV9; j_call: TRBJ1-3; cdr3_aa: CASSVVGAAVDTIYF
d_call: .; v_call: TRBV21-1; j_call: TRBJ1-1; cdr3_aa: CASSPGTESKSNTEAFF
d_call: TRBD2; v_call: TRBV19; j_call: TRBJ2-7; cdr3_aa: CASSVAGGYEQYF
d_call: TRBD1; v_call: TRBV7-2; j_call: TRBJ1-4; cdr3_aa: CASSLSQGANEKLFF
d_call: TRBD1; v_call: TRBV6-5; j_call: TRBJ2-1; cdr3_aa: CASSLGQGHNEQFF
d_call: TRBD2; v_call: TRBV4-2; j_call: TRBJ2-7; cdr3_aa: CASSQLLAGGTYEQYF
d_call: .; v_call: TRBV29-1; j_call: TRBJ2-5; cdr3_aa: CSVVSGTETQYF
d_call: .; v_call: TRBV11-2; j_call: TRBJ2-6; cdr3_aa: CASSLDFPGVISGANVLTF
d_call: TRBD1; v_call: TRBV5-4; j_call: TRBJ1-2; cdr3_aa: CASSNRDRALIYTF
d_call: .; v_call: TRBV19; j_call: TRBJ1-2; cdr3_aa: CASSIVDSIYGYTF
d_call: .; v_call: TRBV5-5; j_call: TRBJ1-6; cdr3_aa: CASSPPNQYNSPLHF
d_call: .; v_call: TRBV29-1; j_call: TRBJ2-7; cdr3_aa: CSVRGLEDEQYF
d_call: TRBD2; v_call: TRBV4-3; j_call: TRBJ2-5; cdr3_aa: CASSQERGGQETQYF
d_call: .; v_call: TRBV5-1; j_call: TRBJ2-2; cdr3_aa: CASSMGQNTGELFF
d_call: .; v_call: TRBV19; j_call: TRBJ1-1; cdr3_aa: CASSIGLSAEAFF
d_call: .; v_call: TRBV5-1; j_call: TRBJ2-5; cdr3_aa: CASSLRGVEQGTQYF
d_call: TRBD2; v_call: TRBV13; j_call: TRBJ2-3; cdr3_aa: CASSLGTSGRDTQYF
d_call: .; v_call: TRBV5-1; j_call: TRBJ1-4; cdr3_aa: CASSLWGEGVEKLFF
d_call: TRBD2; v_call: TRBV28; j_call: TRBJ2-3; cdr3_aa: CASSRSGRSIDTQYF
d_call: .; v_call: TRBV13; j_call: TRBJ2-3; cdr3_aa: CASSHQVPADTQYF